A selection of T cell receptor beta chains follows, all from one sample in a study of blood T cell repertoires in COVID-19. Assay used: immunoSEQ multiplex PCR; TCRdb lists only in-frame clones, some missing. The sample holds about 190,000 clones; about 88% are singletons and the top ten take 3.2%. The sequenced sample was PBMCs or T cells enriched from blood (not recorded which). The receptors here all came from a woman aged 25-40 years who had recovered from COVID-19. Each CDR3 is given with its conserved first and last residue. A D gene is named only where the DNA matches it firmly. The size entry is marked missing in some rows and otherwise reads once, few, many or a size class.

j_call | cdr3_length | d_call | v_call | clone_size | cdr3_aa | cdr3_nt
TRBJ1-1 | 15 | TRBD1 | TRBV2 | . | CASSGQGGGNTEAFF | TGTGCCAGCAGTGGACAGGGTGGGGGGAACACTGAAGCTTTCTTT
TRBJ2-1 | 15 | TRBD1 | TRBV10-3 | . | CAISPGQGSYNEQFF | TGTGCCATCAGTCCGGGACAGGGCTCCTACAATGAGCAGTTCTTC
TRBJ1-1 | 15 | TRBD1 | TRBV19 | . | CASSTLLEGGSEAFF | TGTGCCAGTAGTACCCTATTAGAAGGGGGCAGTGAAGCTTTCTTT
TRBJ2-7 | 12 | . | TRBV5-1 | . | CASSFRDYEQYF | TGCGCCAGCAGCTTCCGGGACTACGAGCAGTACTTC
TRBJ2-3 | 14 | . | TRBV5-1 | . | CASSLFLGTDTQYF | TGCGCCAGCAGCTTGTTCCTAGGAACAGATACGCAGTATTTT
TRBJ2-7 | 13 | TRBD1 | TRBV2 | few | CASRDRGTYEQYF | TGTGCCAGCAGGGACAGGGGGACCTACGAGCAGTACTTC
TRBJ1-3 | 15 | . | TRBV11-2 | . | CASSLVGGSGNTIYF | TGTGCCAGCAGCTTAGTAGGCGGCTCTGGAAACACCATATATTTT
TRBJ1-2 | 13 | . | TRBV28 | . | CASSIGVLYGYTF | TGTGCCAGCAGTATAGGGGTGCTCTATGGCTACACCTTC
TRBJ1-3 | 15 | . | TRBV7-2 | . | CASSLGRSSGNTIYF | TGTGCCAGCAGCTTAGGGAGATCCTCTGGAAACACCATATATTTT
TRBJ2-5 | 15 | . | TRBV7-2 | . | CASSFQGGSVETQYF | TGTGCCAGCAGCTTCCAGGGGGGTTCGGTAGAGACCCAGTACTTC
TRBJ1-1 | 14 | . | TRBV28 | . | CASSSLRQNTEAFF | TGTGCCAGCAGTTCCCTAAGACAGAACACTGAAGCTTTCTTT
TRBJ2-7 | 16 | . | TRBV5-1 | . | CASSFSLLNPIYEQYF | TGCGCCAGCAGCTTTTCACTATTAAATCCCATCTACGAGCAGTACTTC
TRBJ1-2 | 15 | . | TRBV15 | . | CATSRDPGRKNGYTF | TGTGCCACCAGCAGAGATCCAGGGCGAAAAAATGGCTACACCTTC
TRBJ2-5 | 18 | TRBD2 | TRBV2 | . | CASSVGTSIRRAQETQYF | TGTGCCAGCAGTGTCGGGACTAGTATTAGGAGGGCCCAAGAGACCCAGTACTTC
TRBJ2-2 | 15 | TRBD2 | TRBV28 | . | CASSTLAGSTGELFF | TGTGCCAGCAGCACCCTAGCGGGGAGTACCGGGGAGCTGTTTTTT
TRBJ2-3 | 16 | TRBD1 | TRBV18 | once | CASSPRQQGAADTQYF | TGTGCCAGCTCACCACGGCAACAGGGGGCTGCAGATACGCAGTATTTT
TRBJ1-1 | 14 | . | TRBV10-3 | many | CAISVYQGSTEAFF | TGTGCCATCAGCGTCTACCAGGGGAGCACTGAAGCTTTCTTT
TRBJ1-2 | 14 | . | TRBV21-1 | . | CASSKGNRRYGYTF | TGTGCCAGCAGCAAAGGAAATCGGCGGTATGGCTACACCTTC
TRBJ2-3 | 16 | TRBD1 | TRBV9 | . | CASSDAMDRLTDTQYF | TGTGCCAGCAGCGACGCCATGGACAGGCTCACAGATACGCAGTATTTT
TRBJ1-2 | 13 | . | TRBV6-1 | . | CASSSALGVGYTF | TGTGCCAGCAGCTCGGCCCTAGGGGTTGGCTACACCTTC
TRBJ2-2 | 14 | TRBD1 | TRBV7-9 | . | CASNPDRVAGELFF | TGTGCCAGCAACCCAGACAGGGTGGCCGGGGAGCTGTTTTTT
TRBJ2-7 | 16 | . | TRBV4-1 | . | CASSQERRAGGGEQYF | TGCGCCAGCAGCCAAGAACGGCGGGCTGGGGGAGGCGAGCAGTACTTC
TRBJ1-4 | 14 | . | TRBV28 | . | CASSLSPTNEKLFF | TGTGCCAGCAGTTTGAGTCCAACTAATGAAAAACTGTTTTTT
TRBJ1-1 | 12 | TRBD1 | TRBV6-1 | . | CASSERDRAAFF | TGTGCCAGTAGTGAAAGGGACAGGGCAGCTTTCTTT
TRBJ1-4 | 15 | . | TRBV18 | . | CASSPNELANEKLFF | TGTGCCAGCTCCCCGAACGAGCTGGCTAATGAAAAACTGTTTTTT
TRBJ1-5 | 13 | . | TRBV30 | . | CAWNPGPNQPQHF | TGTGCCTGGAACCCGGGTCCCAATCAGCCCCAGCATTTT
TRBJ1-1 | 16 | . | TRBV18 | . | CASSLDPGRGVTEAFF | TGTGCCAGCTCACTCGATCCGGGACGGGGGGTTACTGAAGCTTTCTTT
TRBJ1-1 | 13 | . | TRBV6-5 | . | CASSYSRATEAFF | TGTGCCAGCAGTTACTCCAGGGCCACTGAAGCTTTCTTT
TRBJ2-5 | 16 | TRBD2 | TRBV6-5 | . | CASSYSGTTSQETQYF | TGTGCCAGCAGTTACTCGGGGACTACCTCCCAAGAGACCCAGTACTTC
TRBJ1-2 | 13 | . | TRBV6-5 | . | CASRTTDNYGYTF | TGTGCCAGCAGAACGACAGATAACTATGGCTACACCTTC
TRBJ1-1 | 15 | . | TRBV7-2 | . | CASSLGGAPNTEAFF | TGTGCCAGCAGCTTAGGTGGGGCCCCCAACACTGAAGCTTTCTTT
TRBJ1-2 | 15 | TRBD1 | TRBV28 | few | CASSSGQGLNYGYTF | TGTGCCAGCAGTTCGGGACAGGGTTTAAACTATGGCTACACCTTC
TRBJ2-1 | 15 | TRBD2 | TRBV5-1 | . | CASRDSPGLTNEQFF | TGCGCCAGCAGGGATTCCCCGGGACTAACCAATGAGCAGTTCTTC
TRBJ1-6 | 14 | . | TRBV7-9 | once | CASGRAGADSPLHF | TGTGCCAGCGGGCGGGCAGGGGCAGATTCACCCCTCCACTTT
TRBJ2-7 | 14 | TRBD2 | TRBV28 | . | CASTRTSGSYEQYF | TGTGCCAGCACCCGGACTAGCGGTTCCTACGAGCAGTACTTC
TRBJ2-7 | 13 | TRBD2 | TRBV2 | many | CATVRDYSYEQYF | TGTGCCACCGTCCGGGACTACTCCTACGAGCAGTACTTC
TRBJ1-3 | 12 | . | TRBV11-3 | . | CASSFRGDTIYF | TGTGCCAGCAGCTTTAGGGGTGACACCATATATTTT
TRBJ1-4 | 14 | . | TRBV28 | . | CASSKQGGDEKLFF | TGTGCCAGCAGCAAACAGGGTGGGGATGAAAAACTGTTTTTT
TRBJ1-1 | 13 | TRBD1 | TRBV12-3/TRBV12-4 | . | CASSKQGGTEAFF | TGTGCCAGCAGCAAACAGGGGGGCACTGAAGCTTTCTTT
TRBJ1-1 | 14 | TRBD1 | TRBV5-8 | . | CASSLDRGLTEAFF | TGTGCCAGCAGCTTAGACAGGGGGCTTACTGAAGCTTTCTTT
TRBJ1-2 | 13 | TRBD1 | TRBV10-1 | few | CASGQGTGYGYTF | TGCGCCAGCGGACAGGGTACGGGATATGGCTACACCTTC
TRBJ2-5 | 14 | . | TRBV5-8 | . | CASSLGQGPETQYF | TGTGCCAGCAGCTTGGGGCAGGGGCCAGAGACCCAGTACTTC
TRBJ2-7 | 17 | . | TRBV5-1 | once | CASSVFPPGLATYEQYF | TGCGCCAGCAGCGTGTTTCCACCGGGGTTGGCAACTTACGAGCAGTACTTC
TRBJ1-6 | 19 | TRBD1 | TRBV5-1 | many | CASSGRPRQGLSYNSPLHF | TGCGCCAGCTCCGGACGGCCCCGACAGGGATTGTCCTATAATTCACCCCTCCACTTT
TRBJ1-4 | 12 | . | TRBV12-3/TRBV12-4 | . | CASSFRDEKLFF | TGTGCCAGCAGTTTTCGGGATGAAAAACTGTTTTTT
TRBJ1-3 | 19 | . | TRBV3-1/TRBV3-2 | . | CASSLRAGRSQSSGNTIYF | TGTGCCAGCAGCCTGAGGGCGGGGAGGAGCCAATCCTCTGGAAACACCATATATTTT
TRBJ2-7 | 13 | . | TRBV4-1 | . | CASSQERQDEQYF | TGCGCCAGCAGCCAAGAACGTCAGGACGAGCAGTACTTC
TRBJ1-5 | 13 | . | TRBV12-3/TRBV12-4 | . | CASSLFRGQPQHF | TGTGCCAGCAGTTTATTTCGGGGTCAGCCCCAGCATTTT
TRBJ2-7 | 17 | TRBD2 | TRBV5-1 | . | CASSLEPGLAGPYEQYF | TGCGCCAGCAGCTTGGAACCGGGACTAGCGGGTCCCTACGAGCAGTACTTC
TRBJ1-5 | 16 | . | TRBV2 | . | CASRDRGGYSNQPQHF | TGTGCCAGCAGAGATAGGGGGGGATATAGCAATCAGCCCCAGCATTTT
TRBJ1-1 | 13 | TRBD1 | TRBV6-6 | few | CASSDRGVTEAFF | TGTGCCAGCAGTGACAGGGGTGTCACTGAAGCTTTCTTT
TRBJ1-6 | 15 | . | TRBV27 | few | CASSPRSGYNSPLHF | TGTGCCAGCAGTCCCCGCTCCGGCTATAATTCACCCCTCCACTTT
TRBJ2-5 | 13 | . | TRBV5-1 | . | CASSLGGRETQYF | TGCGCCAGCAGCTTGGGAGGGAGAGAGACCCAGTACTTC